The T cell receptor (beta chain) described here comes from a study of blood T cell repertoires in COVID-19. Looking at the study overall: There were acute and convalescent COVID-19 samples, and they came from the United States, Italy and Spain.

In the original processing: Reference gene primer amplification gave nucleated cell count estimates. Only in-frame clones appear in the TCRdb table, and some are missing; sequencing was by immunoSEQ multiplex PCR. V and J calls and clone size are as listed in that table; D and trimming were resolved from the DNA. The sample shows about 190,000 clones, approximately 90% of them seen only once. Germline trimming cut 5 bases from V and 5 bases from J; bases unmatched to any gene: 15. The length of the CDR3 is 17 residues. In germline, CDR1 is SGHDT, CDR2 YYEEEE. This clonotype originated in a young man with acute or convalescent COVID-19. Sequencing was carried out using peripheral blood. The gene calls are TRBV5-6 and TRBJ2-1; 8 nucleotides match TRBD2. DNA of the CDR3: TGTGCCAGCAGTACTGTGGGAGCGGGGGCCCGAAACAATGAGCAGTTCTTC. Residues: CASSTVGAGARNNEQFF.